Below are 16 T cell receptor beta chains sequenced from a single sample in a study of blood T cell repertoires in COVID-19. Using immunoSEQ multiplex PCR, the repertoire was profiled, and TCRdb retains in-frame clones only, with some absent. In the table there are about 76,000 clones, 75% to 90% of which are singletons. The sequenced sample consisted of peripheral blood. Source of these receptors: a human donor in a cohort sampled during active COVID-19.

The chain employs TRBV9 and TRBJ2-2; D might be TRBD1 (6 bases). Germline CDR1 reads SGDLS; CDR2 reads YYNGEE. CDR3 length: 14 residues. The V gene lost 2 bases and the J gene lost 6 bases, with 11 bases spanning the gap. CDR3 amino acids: CASSVDSFPGELFF. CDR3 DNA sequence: TGTGCCAGCAGCGTGGACAGTTTCCCCGGGGAGCTGTTTTTT.

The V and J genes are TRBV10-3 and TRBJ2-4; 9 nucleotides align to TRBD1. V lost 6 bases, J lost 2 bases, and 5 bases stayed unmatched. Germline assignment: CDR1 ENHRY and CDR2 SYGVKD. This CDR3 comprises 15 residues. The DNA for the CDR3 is TGTGCCATCAGGGACAGGGGTATGTCCAAAAACATTCAGTACTTC. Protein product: CAIRDRGMSKNIQYF.

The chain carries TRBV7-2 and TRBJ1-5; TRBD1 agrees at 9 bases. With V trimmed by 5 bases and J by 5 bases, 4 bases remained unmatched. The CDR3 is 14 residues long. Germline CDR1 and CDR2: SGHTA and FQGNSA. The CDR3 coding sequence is TGTGCCAGCAGCCTTGGACAGGGGTATCAGCCCCAGCATTTT. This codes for CASSLGQGYQPQHF.

CDR3 protein: CASSRDRAWNSPLHF. CDR3 DNA sequence: TGTGCCAGCAGCCGGGACAGGGCATGGAATTCACCCCTCCACTTT. V and J are TRBV3-1 (or the pseudogene TRBV3-2) and TRBJ1-6, with 9 nucleotides matching TRBD1. The trim removed 4 bases at V and 7 bases at J, leaving 5 bases unmatched. The germline V gene has CDR1 LGHDT and CDR2 YNNKEL (reference sequence). The CDR3 has 15 amino acids.

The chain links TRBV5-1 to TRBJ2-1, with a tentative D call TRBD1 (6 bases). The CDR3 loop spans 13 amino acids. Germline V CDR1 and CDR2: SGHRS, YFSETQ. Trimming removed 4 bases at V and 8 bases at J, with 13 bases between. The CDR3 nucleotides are TGCGCCAGCAGCAGGACTGAGGGGGATGAGCAGTTCTTC. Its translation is CASSRTEGDEQFF. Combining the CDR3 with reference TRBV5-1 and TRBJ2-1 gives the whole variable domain KAGVTQTPRYLIKTRGQQVTLSCSPISGHRSVSWYQQTPGQGLQFLFEYFSETQRNKGNFPGRFSGRQFSNSRSEMNVSTLELGDSALYLCASSRTEGDEQFFGPGTRLTVL.

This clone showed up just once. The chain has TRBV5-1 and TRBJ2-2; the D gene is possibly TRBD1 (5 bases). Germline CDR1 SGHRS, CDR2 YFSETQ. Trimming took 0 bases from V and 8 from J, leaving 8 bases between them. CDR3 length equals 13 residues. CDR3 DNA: TGCGCCAGCAGCTTGGGCGACAGAGGGGAGCTGTTTTTT. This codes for CASSLGDRGELFF.

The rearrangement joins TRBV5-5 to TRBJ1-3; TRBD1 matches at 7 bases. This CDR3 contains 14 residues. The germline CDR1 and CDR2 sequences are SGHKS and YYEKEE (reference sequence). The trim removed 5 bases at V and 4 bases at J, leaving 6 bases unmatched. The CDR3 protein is CASSTGARGNTIYF. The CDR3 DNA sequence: TGTGCCAGCAGTACAGGGGCTAGGGGAAACACCATATATTTT.

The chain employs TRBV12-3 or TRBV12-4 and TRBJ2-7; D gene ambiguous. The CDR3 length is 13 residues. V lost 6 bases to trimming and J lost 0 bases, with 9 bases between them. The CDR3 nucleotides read TGTGCCAGCAGGATACTGAGCTCCTACGAGCAGTACTTC. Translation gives CASRILSSYEQYF.

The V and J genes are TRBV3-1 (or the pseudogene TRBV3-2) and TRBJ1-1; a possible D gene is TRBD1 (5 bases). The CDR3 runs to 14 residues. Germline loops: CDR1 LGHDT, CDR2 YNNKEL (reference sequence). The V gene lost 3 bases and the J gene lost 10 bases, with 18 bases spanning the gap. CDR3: CASSQHETRGSAFF. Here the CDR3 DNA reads TGTGCCAGCAGCCAGCATGAGACAAGGGGTTCAGCTTTCTTT.

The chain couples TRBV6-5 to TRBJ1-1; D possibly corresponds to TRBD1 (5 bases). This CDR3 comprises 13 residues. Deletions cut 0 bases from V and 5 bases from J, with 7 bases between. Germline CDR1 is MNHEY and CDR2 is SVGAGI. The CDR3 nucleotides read TGTGCCAGCAGTTACTCTGGGGGGACTGAAGCTTTCTTT. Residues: CASSYSGGTEAFF.

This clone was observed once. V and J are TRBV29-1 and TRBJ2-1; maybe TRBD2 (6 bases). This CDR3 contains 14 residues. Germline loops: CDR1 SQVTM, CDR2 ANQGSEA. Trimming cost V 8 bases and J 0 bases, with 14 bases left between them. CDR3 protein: CSTNLGGSYNEQFF. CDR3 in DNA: TGCAGCACTAATCTGGGGGGCTCCTACAATGAGCAGTTCTTC.

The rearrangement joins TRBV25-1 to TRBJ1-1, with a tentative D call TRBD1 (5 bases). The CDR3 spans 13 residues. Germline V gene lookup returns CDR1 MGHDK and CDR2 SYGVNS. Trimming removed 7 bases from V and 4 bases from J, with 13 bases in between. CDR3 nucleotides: TGTGCCAGCAAGGGCAGGGTGGGCACTGAAGCTTTCTTT. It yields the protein CASKGRVGTEAFF.

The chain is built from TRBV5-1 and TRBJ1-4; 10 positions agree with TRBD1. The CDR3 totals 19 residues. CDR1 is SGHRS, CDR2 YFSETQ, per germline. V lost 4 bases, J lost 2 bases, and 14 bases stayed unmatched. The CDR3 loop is CASSPTFGTGVKTNEKLFF. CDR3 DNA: TGCGCCAGCAGCCCGACTTTCGGGACAGGGGTGAAGACTAATGAAAAACTGTTTTTT.

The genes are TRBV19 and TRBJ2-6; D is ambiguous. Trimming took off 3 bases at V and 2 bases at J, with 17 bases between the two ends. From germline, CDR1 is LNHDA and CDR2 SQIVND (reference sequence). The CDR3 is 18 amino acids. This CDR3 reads CASSIPRQVITGANVLTF. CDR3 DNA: TGTGCCAGTAGTATTCCGCGACAAGTGATCACTGGGGCCAACGTCCTGACTTTC.

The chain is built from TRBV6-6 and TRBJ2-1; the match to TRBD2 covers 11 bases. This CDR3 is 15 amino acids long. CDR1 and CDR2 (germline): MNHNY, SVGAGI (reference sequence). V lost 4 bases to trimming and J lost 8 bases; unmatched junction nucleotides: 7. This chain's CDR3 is CASSSPSGGPHEQFF. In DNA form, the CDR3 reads TGTGCCAGCAGTTCTCCTAGCGGGGGGCCCCATGAGCAGTTCTTC.

The CDR3 DNA reads TGTGCCAGCAGTGATGGGGCGGGGGTCCATGGCTACACCTTC. This sequence encodes CASSDGAGVHGYTF. V is TRBV25-1 and J is TRBJ1-2; D is possibly TRBD1 (5 bases). V lost 3 bases and J lost 6, with 14 bases in between. The CDR3 runs to 14 residues. CDR1 is MGHDK, CDR2 SYGVNS, per germline.